This T cell receptor (beta chain) was identified during a study of blood T cell repertoires in COVID-19. J gave up 6 bases and V 6 bases, and 14 bases lay outside the gene matches. The CDR3 consists of 16 residues. Looked up from germline, CDR1 is MDHEN and CDR2 is SYDVKM. Original data processing: The authors estimated nucleated cell counts from reference gene primer amplification. Generated by immunoSEQ multiplex PCR, the TCRdb table keeps only in-frame clones and is missing some. V and J calls and clone size come straight from that table; D and trimming were deduced from the DNA. Of fewer than 350,000 clones listed, approximately 90% are singletons.

This sequence was found in a woman aged 55-69 years in a cohort exposed to, infected with or recovered from COVID-19 (not recorded which). The chain couples TRBV28 to TRBJ1-5; 7 nucleotides agree with TRBD1. Sequenced material: PBMCs or T cells enriched from blood (not recorded which). CDR3 nucleotides: TGTGCCAGCAGCCTCCCCCCCCTCACAGGGGTTCAGCCCCAGCATTTT. Amino acid sequence: CASSLPPLTGVQPQHF.